What follows are 32 T cell receptor beta chains derived from one specimen sequenced in a study of Ad26.COV2.S vaccination and SARS-CoV-2 variants (dated by TCRdb to the early 2020s). In the paper's terms, the time point label means: individuals recovered from natural SARS-CoV-2 infection. The protocol used for the library was the immunoSEQ multiplex PCR assay. The source is immuneACCESS, and TCRdb retained only in-frame sequences with V and J called. Part of the clones is not carried over; for the studies checked, unresolved V genes explain less than half of this, and the remainder is unexplained. This sample comprises about 140,000 clones, roughly 89% of them detected only once. 5% of the sample rests with the top ten. Sequencing was performed on peripheral blood, taken after recovery from COVID-19. The source is a human donor who had recovered from COVID-19.

This clone has a handful of counts. This chain uses TRBV12-2 with TRBJ1-1. TRBV12-2 is given as a pseudogene. The CDR3 covers 10 residues. The CDR3, as DNA: TGTGCAAGCCCCCGAACTGAAGCTTTCTTT. The encoded protein is CASPRTEAFF.

Here the CDR3 reads CASSTLGTGPSAGELFF. The DNA of the CDR3 is TGTGCCAGTAGTACACTCGGGACAGGTCCGAGCGCCGGGGAGCTGTTTTTT. This sequence joins TRBV19 and TRBJ2-2; 8 bases line up with TRBD1. Germline V lookup: CDR1 LNHDA, CDR2 SQIVND (reference sequence). The CDR3 is 17 residues long. Germline trimming cut 4 bases from V and 6 bases from J; bases unmatched to any gene: 13.

This clone was observed a handful of times. This chain links TRBV28 with TRBJ2-7, with 8 bases matching TRBD1. V lost 6 bases and J lost 5; bases outside the gene matches: 12. CDR3 length equals 15 residues. Germline-derived CDR1 and CDR2 are MDHEN and SYDVKM. The chain's CDR3 is CASSPLQGAINEQYF. The DNA of the CDR3 is TGTGCCAGCAGCCCATTGCAGGGGGCGATTAACGAGCAGTACTTC.

This chain connects TRBV27 to TRBJ2-5; D is unresolved. The germline V gene encodes CDR1 MNHEY and CDR2 SMNVEV (reference sequence). This CDR3 spans 16 amino acids. Deletions cut 6 bases from V and 5 bases from J, with 22 bases between. The CDR3, as DNA: TGTGCCAGCAGACCTCTGGTCGGCCCCTATTTGGAGACCCAGTACTTC. This codes for CASRPLVGPYLETQYF.

The V gene is TRBV4-1, the J gene TRBJ1-6; D ambiguous. From germline, CDR1 is MGHRA and CDR2 YSYEKL. This CDR3 contains 12 residues. The V end lost 0 bases, the J end lost 9 bases, and 3 bases lay between the germline ends. CDR3 protein: CASSQEFSPLHF. As DNA, the CDR3 is TGCGCCAGCAGCCAAGAATTTTCACCCCTCCACTTT.

The chain is built from TRBV2 and TRBJ1-2; 9 bases are shared with TRBD1. The CDR3 sequence is 15 residues long. Germline assignment: CDR1 SNHLY and CDR2 FYNNEI. V gave up 2 bases and J gave up 6 bases; unmatched junction bases: 7. CDR3 in amino acids: CASSERGQGGHGYTF. CDR3 bases: TGTGCCAGCAGTGAAAGGGGACAGGGAGGTCATGGCTACACCTTC.

This clone was seen only once. The chain carries TRBV7-9 and TRBJ1-6; D gene ambiguous. The CDR3 sequence is 16 residues long. Between the trimmed V and J ends, which lost 3 bases and 6 bases, there was a span of 15 bases. From germline, CDR1 is SEHNR and CDR2 FQNEAQ (reference sequence). In DNA form, the CDR3 reads TGTGCCAGCAGCTTCGAACCGGGAGCTTCTAATTCACCCCTCCACTTT. Protein sequence: CASSFEPGASNSPLHF.

CDR3 residues: CASSQKGYTNEKLFF. DNA of the CDR3: TGTGCCAGCAGCCAAAAGGGGTATACTAATGAAAAACTGTTTTTT. This chain uses TRBV16 with TRBJ1-4; D is perhaps TRBD1 (5 bases). In germline, CDR1 is KGHSY, CDR2 FQNENV. Trimming removed 2 bases from V and 2 bases from J, with 9 bases in between. This CDR3 comprises 15 residues.

The gene calls are TRBV28 and TRBJ1-1; tentatively, D is TRBD1 (5 bases). Germline CDR1 and CDR2: MDHEN and SYDVKM. Trimming pared 11 bases from V and 4 bases from J, leaving 17 bases between. CDR3 length: 13 residues. CDR3 in DNA: TGTGCCGTAGGGGTATACGATCCCACTGAAGCTTTCTTT. This translates into CAVGVYDPTEAFF.

This clone was observed a few times. The gene calls are TRBV4-1 and TRBJ1-6; D uncertain. CDR1 and CDR2 from the germline V gene are MGHRA and YSYEKL. V was shortened by 0 bases and J by 6 bases, with 9 bases between the two germline ends. The CDR3 contains 15 residues. The CDR3 is CASSQDVRTNSPLHF. CDR3 nucleotides: TGCGCCAGCAGCCAAGATGTCAGAACTAATTCACCCCTCCACTTT.

V usage is TRBV2 and J usage is TRBJ1-1; possible D gene TRBD1, 6 bases. This CDR3 is 15 amino acids long. CDR1 is SNHLY and CDR2 is FYNNEI in the germline V gene. The germline V and J ends were trimmed by 7 bases and 4 bases, with 19 bases remaining between them. CDR3 sequence reads: CASNHPQGWATEAFF. The CDR3 nucleotides read TGTGCCAGCAATCACCCGCAGGGGTGGGCCACTGAAGCTTTCTTT.

Only one count was recorded for this clone. The J gene is TRBJ2-7, the V gene TRBV4-1, with 13 positions matching TRBD2. This CDR3 has 15 residues. The germline V gene has CDR1 MGHRA and CDR2 YSYEKL. The V and J ends lost 3 bases and 5 bases, in that order; junction bases with no gene match: 4. The CDR3 sequence: CASSHAGLAGNEQYF. The CDR3 DNA is TGCGCCAGCAGCCACGCGGGACTAGCGGGGAACGAGCAGTACTTC.

Only one count was recorded for this clone. The rearrangement uses TRBV19 and TRBJ1-1; 12 bases agree with TRBD1. This CDR3 comprises 16 residues. Trimming at V came to 7 bases and at J to 0 bases, leaving 6 bases not matched to a gene. Germline CDR1 and CDR2: LNHDA and SQIVND (reference sequence). CDR3 nucleotides: TGTGCCAGTACGAGGGGGGACAGGGGGCTGAACACTGAAGCTTTCTTT. It specifies CASTRGDRGLNTEAFF.

The chain recombines TRBV19 with TRBJ2-1, with 9 bases fitting TRBD1. The CDR3 loop spans 17 amino acids. Germline CDR1 and CDR2: LNHDA and SQIVND (reference sequence). V gave up 4 bases and J gave up 3 bases; unmatched junction bases: 10. The DNA of the CDR3 is TGTGCCAGTAGTAGGACCCCGGGACAGGGACACTACAATGAGCAGTTCTTC. This codes for CASSRTPGQGHYNEQFF.

The chain has TRBV15 and TRBJ2-3, with D perhaps TRBD1 (6 bases). V lost 3 bases to trimming and J lost 0 bases, with 10 bases between them. Germline loops: CDR1 LNHNV, CDR2 YYDKDF (reference sequence). The CDR3 runs to 15 residues. The CDR3 sequence: CATSSGQSSTDTQYF. The CDR3 DNA follows: TGTGCCACCAGCAGCGGACAGTCTAGCACAGATACGCAGTATTTT.

This chain links TRBV11-2 with TRBJ1-4; the match to TRBD1 covers 8 bases. The junction had 2 bases not matched to a gene; V was cut back by 0 bases and J by 5 bases. There are 15 residues in the CDR3. Germline V lookup: CDR1 SGHAT, CDR2 FQNNGV. This CDR3 is CASSLEQGGNEKLFF. The CDR3 bases are TGTGCCAGCAGCTTAGAACAGGGGGGCAATGAAAAACTGTTTTTT.

The rearrangement links TRBV18 to TRBJ1-1; the match to TRBD1 covers 8 bases. The CDR3 covers 15 residues. Per the germline V gene, CDR1 is KGHSH and CDR2 is LQKENI. V shed 2 bases and J 5 bases; nucleotides not matched to a gene: 7. The CDR3 region is CASSPSDRGGTEAFF. The CDR3 region has the DNA TGTGCCAGCTCACCATCCGACAGGGGAGGTACTGAAGCTTTCTTT.

The V gene is TRBV2, the J gene TRBJ1-2; D is unresolved. This CDR3 contains 12 residues. Germline-derived CDR1 and CDR2 are SNHLY and FYNNEI. V dropped 0 bases and J dropped 5 bases, with 4 bases sitting between them. The CDR3 coding sequence is TGTGCCAGCAGTGAAGCGAATTATGGCTACACCTTC. Translation gives CASSEANYGYTF.

V is TRBV5-1 and J is TRBJ2-1; D may be TRBD2 (6 bases). Trimming left V 0 bases short and J 2 bases short, with 12 bases between. The CDR3 covers 16 residues. The germline CDR1 and CDR2 sequences are SGHRS and YFSETQ. In nucleotides, the CDR3 is TGCGCCAGCAGCTTGGGCGGGACCCCCGCCTACAATGAGCAGTTCTTC. Translation: CASSLGGTPAYNEQFF.

V is TRBV2 and J is TRBJ2-5; D is perhaps TRBD1 (5 bases). Trimming left V 6 bases short and J 4 bases short, with 9 bases between. This CDR3 has 12 residues. Germline CDR1 SNHLY, CDR2 FYNNEI. The CDR3 sequence is CASRFQGETQYF. CDR3 nucleotide sequence: TGTGCCAGCAGGTTTCAGGGAGAGACCCAGTACTTC. The variable domain in full, with the rest retrieved from reference TRBV2 and TRBJ2-5, is EPEVTQTPSHQVTQMGQEVILRCVPISNHLYFYWYRQILGQKVEFLVSFYNNEISEKSEIFDDQFSVERPDGSNFTLKIRSTKLEDSAMYFCASRFQGETQYFGPGTRLLVL.

This chain links TRBV6-5 with TRBJ1-4; no reliable D call. Trimming stripped 6 bases from V and 0 bases from J, with 11 bases between. Germline CDR1 is MNHEY and CDR2 is SVGAGI. The CDR3 length is 15 residues. The DNA of the CDR3 is TGTGCCAGCAGGGAGTTACTTACAACTAATGAAAAACTGTTTTTT. The encoded protein is CASRELLTTNEKLFF.

V gene TRBV5-1 combines with J gene TRBJ2-2, with 7 bases matching TRBD1. Germline V lookup: CDR1 SGHRS, CDR2 YFSETQ. The CDR3 has 14 amino acids. J lost 5 bases, V lost 3 bases, and 4 bases had no gene match. CDR3 nucleotides: TGCGCCAGCAGCTGGGCACAGGGGACCGGGGAGCTGTTTTTT. Its translation is CASSWAQGTGELFF. Drawing the rest from reference TRBV5-1 and TRBJ2-2, the complete variable domain is KAGVTQTPRYLIKTRGQQVTLSCSPISGHRSVSWYQQTPGQGLQFLFEYFSETQRNKGNFPGRFSGRQFSNSRSEMNVSTLELGDSALYLCASSWAQGTGELFFGEGSRLTVL.

The genes are TRBV5-1 and TRBJ2-2; D possibly uses TRBD1 or TRBD2 (6 bases each). The CDR3 loop spans 14 amino acids. The V gene lost 1 base and the J gene lost 7 bases, with 11 bases spanning the gap. Germline loops: CDR1 SGHRS, CDR2 YFSETQ. The CDR3 protein is CASSLLEGVGELFF. The CDR3 nucleotides read TGCGCCAGCAGCTTGTTGGAGGGGGTCGGGGAGCTGTTTTTT.

This chain's CDR3 is CASSLFAGQETQYF. CDR3 bases: TGCGCCAGCAGCTTGTTCGCAGGCCAAGAGACCCAGTACTTC. The chain uses TRBV5-1 and TRBJ2-5; D unclear. Per the germline V gene, CDR1 is SGHRS and CDR2 is YFSETQ. V lost 1 base to trimming and J lost 1 base, with 8 bases between them. The CDR3 is 14 residues long.

This clone turned up a few times. The chain recombines TRBV6-5 with TRBJ1-2; 8 bases are a match to TRBD1. V was pared by 5 bases and J by 2 bases, with 4 bases of the junction left unmatched. This CDR3 region has 14 residues. Germline-derived CDR1 and CDR2 are MNHEY and SVGAGI. The CDR3 here is CASSPGTGNYGYTF. CDR3 coding DNA: TGTGCCAGCAGTCCCGGGACAGGCAACTATGGCTACACCTTC.

The V call is TRBV7-6, the J call TRBJ2-1; TRBD2 aligns across 8 bases. CDR3 length equals 13 residues. Germline V gene lookup returns CDR1 SGHVS and CDR2 FNYEAQ. J lost 10 bases, V lost 2 bases, and 4 bases had no gene match. The CDR3 reads CASSLTERGEQFF. The CDR3 nucleotides are TGTGCCAGCAGCTTAACGGAGCGGGGGGAGCAGTTCTTC.

V gene TRBV28 combines with J gene TRBJ2-5; D assignment may be TRBD1 or TRBD2 (5 bases each). This CDR3 is 12 amino acids long. Germline CDR1 MDHEN, CDR2 SYDVKM. Trimming removed 6 bases from V and 6 bases from J, with 11 bases in between. This CDR3 reads CASSRDVKTQYF. The CDR3 DNA sequence: TGTGCCAGCAGCAGGGACGTAAAGACCCAGTACTTC.

The CDR3 is CASSPQGGRFYGYTF. In DNA, the CDR3 is TGTGCCAGCAGTCCCCAGGGGGGGAGGTTTTATGGCTACACCTTC. The V call is TRBV6-6, the J call TRBJ1-2, with 7 bases aligning to TRBD1. Germline CDR1 and CDR2: MNHNY and SVGAGI (reference sequence). There are 15 residues in the CDR3. V was clipped by 5 bases and J by 5 bases; unmatched bases: 11.

The V gene is TRBV30, the J gene TRBJ2-7; a weak D match, TRBD1 (6 bases). CDR3 length: 13 residues. V lost 5 bases, J lost 4 bases, and 15 bases lay in between. In germline, CDR1 is GTSNPN, CDR2 SVGIG (reference sequence). CDR3 in DNA: TGTGCCTGGGCACAGGGTCTCGCGTACGAGCAGTACTTC. Translation: CAWAQGLAYEQYF.

The CDR3 loop reads CASRAGTGVNYGYTF. The CDR3 nucleotides read TGTGCCAGCAGGGCCGGGACAGGGGTTAACTATGGCTACACCTTC. The chain joins TRBV2 to TRBJ1-2; 10 bases map to TRBD1. Losses at the gene ends were 6 bases for V and 1 base for J; bases not matched to a gene: 5. CDR3 length equals 15 residues. From germline, CDR1 is SNHLY and CDR2 FYNNEI.

The chain couples TRBV28 to TRBJ1-1; TRBD1 agrees at 7 bases. Looked up from germline, CDR1 is MDHEN and CDR2 is SYDVKM. V lost 4 bases to trimming and J lost 6 bases; unmatched junction nucleotides: 11. The CDR3 runs to 15 residues. In DNA form, the CDR3 reads TGTGCCAGCAGTTCCACCTCCGGGACAGCATCTGAAGCTTTCTTT. It is translated as CASSSTSGTASEAFF.

This rearrangement joins TRBV19 to TRBJ2-1; 14 positions agree with TRBD2. This CDR3 spans 17 amino acids. Germline lookup yields CDR1 LNHDA and CDR2 SQIVND (reference sequence). V shed 6 bases, J shed 12 bases, and the junction held 16 bases outside the gene matches. The CDR3 bases are TGTGCCAGTAGCAAAGGGGGGACTAGCGGGGGCCAATTTCGGCAGTTCTTC. It specifies CASSKGGTSGGQFRQFF.